A selection of T cell receptor beta chains follows, all from one sample in a study of CD8 T cells in ankylosing spondylitis. TCRdb processed the 5' RACE reads anew with MiXCR; each CDR3 protein has one entry. The sample lists 200,000 to 250,000 distinct CDR3 sequences, approximately 12% occurring once. The sequencing sample was made of blood, either unsorted or a sorted T cell fraction (not recorded which). The receptors originated from a male donor with ankylosing spondylitis or in good health (not recorded which). CDR3s include the opening cysteine and the closing phenylalanine or tryptophan. The order of the fields is clone size, D gene, CDR3 length, J gene, V gene, CDR3 DNA, CDR3 protein. The D gene is left open where the match is weak. Expanded clones are given a class, and other clones once, few, many or no size at all.

many,-,14,TRBJ2-2,TRBV29-1,TGCAGCGTTGGCTCGGGGCGCGGGACCGGGGAGCTGTTTTTT,CSVGSGRGTGELFF
-,-,13,TRBJ2-2,TRBV29-1,TGCAGCGCACCACTAAGGAACACCGGGGAGCTGTTTTTT,CSAPLRNTGELFF
few,TRBD2,14,TRBJ2-7,TRBV5-1,TGCGCCAGCAGCTTTACACTAGCGGGAGGCGAGCAGTACTTC,CASSFTLAGGEQYF
many,TRBD1,14,TRBJ1-1,TRBV10-3,TGTGCCATCAGCCGGGGGACAGGGGTCGATGAAGCTTTCTTT,CAISRGTGVDEAFF
-,-,16,TRBJ1-1,TRBV5-1,TGCGCCAGCAGCTCCAGGCTCACAGGACCGAACACTGAAGCTTTCTTT,CASSSRLTGPNTEAFF
few,TRBD1,14,TRBJ2-7,TRBV20-1,TGCAGTGCCACTACAGGGGGTCTTACCTACGAGCAGTACTTC,CSATTGGLTYEQYF
many,-,14,TRBJ1-1,TRBV29-1,TGCAGCGTTGCCGACAGAACGGGAAACACTGAAGCTTTCTTT,CSVADRTGNTEAFF
-,TRBD1,13,TRBJ2-3,TRBV29-1,TGCAGCGTGAGCAGGGGGCTCACAGATACGCAGTATTTT,CSVSRGLTDTQYF
many,TRBD1,14,TRBJ1-5,TRBV7-8,TGTGCCAGCACCGGGGGGGCAGGGGGACAGCCCCAGCATTTT,CASTGGAGGQPQHF
few,-,16,TRBJ2-3,TRBV5-1,TGCGCCAGCAGCCTCGAGGGGCGTAAGGGAACAGATACGCAGTATTTT,CASSLEGRKGTDTQYF
many,-,14,TRBJ2-5,TRBV25-1,TGTGCCAGCGGACGAGGGCGCGGGGAAGAGACCCAGTACTTC,CASGRGRGEETQYF
-,-,16,TRBJ2-1,TRBV18,TGTGCCAGCTCACCACAACGGGACCGGGGCTACAATGAGCAGTTCTTC,CASSPQRDRGYNEQFF
many,-,15,TRBJ2-3,TRBV7-3,TGTGCCAGCGCCCTACGGGACCGAATCACAGATACGCAGTATTTT,CASALRDRITDTQYF
many,-,11,TRBJ2-5,TRBV20-1,TGCAGTGCTAGAGGAGAGCAGACCCAGTACTTC,CSARGEQTQYF
many,-,14,TRBJ2-7,TRBV10-3,TGTGCCATCAGTGGGGATGTCACGCCCTACGAGCAGTACTTC,CAISGDVTPYEQYF
many,TRBD2,15,TRBJ2-3,TRBV5-1,TGCGCCAGCAGCTTGTTAACTAGCGGCGGAGATACGCAGTATTTT,CASSLLTSGGDTQYF
few,-,15,TRBJ2-1,TRBV7-6,TGTGCCAGCAGCTTGGACCGACCCATTTTTGGGGAGCAGTTCTTC,CASSLDRPIFGEQFF
-,TRBD2,15,TRBJ2-7,TRBV20-1,TGCAGTGCTCGCCCCGGGACTAGCGGTTACTACGAGCAGTACTTC,CSARPGTSGYYEQYF
once,-,13,TRBJ1-5,TRBV27,TGTGCCAGCAGTCCCATGGGCAATCAGCCCCAGCATTTT,CASSPMGNQPQHF
many,TRBD1,15,TRBJ2-2,TRBV5-1,TGCGCCAGCAGACTGGACAGGGCGAACACCGGGGAGCTGTTTTTT,CASRLDRANTGELFF
many,-,13,TRBJ2-5,TRBV7-6,TGTGCCAGCAGCCCCCCAATTGGGGAGACCCAGTACTTC,CASSPPIGETQYF
many,TRBD1,13,TRBJ1-2,TRBV5-1,TGCGCCAGCAGCGCGGGACAGAACTATGGCTACACCTTC,CASSAGQNYGYTF
many,-,17,TRBJ2-2,TRBV5-5,TGTGCCAGCAGCTTGGTTAGGGAAACTGTTAAGCTGGGGGAGCTGTTTTTT,CASSLVRETVKLGELFF
many,-,16,TRBJ2-6,TRBV12-3/TRBV12-4,TGTGCCAGCAGTTTAGAGATGGTTTCTGGGGCCAACGTCCTGACTTTC,CASSLEMVSGANVLTF
many,-,11,TRBJ2-1,TRBV6-5,TGTGCCAGCGCTGGGGGCAATGAGCAGTTCTTC,CASAGGNEQFF
many,-,13,TRBJ2-1,TRBV5-1,TGCGCCAGCAGCTTCAACCCAGTCGGCGAGCAGTTCTTC,CASSFNPVGEQFF
-,-,16,TRBJ1-1,TRBV3-1,TGTGCCAGCAGCCAAGGATGGGGGGCCGGGAACACTGAAGCTTTCTTT,CASSQGWGAGNTEAFF
many,-,15,TRBJ1-1,TRBV29-1,TGCAGCGTGGAAACTCTTACAGGGAGGGACACTGAAGCTTTCTTT,CSVETLTGRDTEAFF
few,-,13,TRBJ2-1,TRBV4-1,TGCGCCAGCAGCCATACGGGGTCTAATGAGCAGTTCTTC,CASSHTGSNEQFF
few,TRBD2,17,TRBJ2-2,TRBV20-1,TGCAGTGCTCGGACTAGCGGGAGGGCGGCGAACACCGGGGAGCTGTTTTTT,CSARTSGRAANTGELFF
few,-,14,TRBJ2-2,TRBV18,TGTGCCAGCTCACCAACCAGGGATACCGGGGAGCTGTTTTTT,CASSPTRDTGELFF
-,TRBD1,15,TRBJ1-4,TRBV25-1,TGTGCCAGCAGTGGATTACAGGGGGCTAGAGAAAAACTGTTTTTT,CASSGLQGAREKLFF
many,TRBD2,15,TRBJ2-5,TRBV20-1,TGCAGTGCCCCCCGGACTAGCGGGAATCAAGAGACCCAGTACTTC,CSAPRTSGNQETQYF
-,TRBD2,18,TRBJ2-7,TRBV6-1,TGTGCCAGCAGTCAGACGGGACTAGTACTCACGGCTTCCTACGAGCAGTACTTC,CASSQTGLVLTASYEQYF
many,-,13,TRBJ2-5,TRBV29-1,TGCAGCGTTGTTAGGGGACTTCAAGAGACCCAGTACTTC,CSVVRGLQETQYF
many,-,16,TRBJ2-3,TRBV28,TGTGCCAGCAGTTCAGTAGCGGACTCGACACCAGATACGCAGTATTTT,CASSSVADSTPDTQYF
-,-,14,TRBJ2-7,TRBV7-8,TGTGCCAGCAGCTACGGCCCCTGGGCCTACGAGCAGTACTTC,CASSYGPWAYEQYF
many,-,15,TRBJ2-7,TRBV5-1,TGCGCCAGCAGCTTCCGGACGACGAAGGGTTACGAGCAGTACTTC,CASSFRTTKGYEQYF
few,TRBD2,14,TRBJ2-3,TRBV25-1,TGTGCCAGCAGGAAAAGCGGGGGAGGGGATACGCAGTATTTT,CASRKSGGGDTQYF
-,-,15,TRBJ2-7,TRBV27,TGTGCCAGCAGCGCCAGGGGGGGGGGAACCTACGAGCAGTACTTC,CASSARGGGTYEQYF
few,-,15,TRBJ2-1,TRBV2,TGTGCCAGCAGTGAAACGATAGCCTCCTACAATGAGCAGTTCTTC,CASSETIASYNEQFF
many,-,15,TRBJ1-2,TRBV5-1,TGCGCCAGCAGCTTGGAGGCAGGGCGCCCCTATGGCTACACCTTC,CASSLEAGRPYGYTF
-,TRBD2,14,TRBJ2-5,TRBV20-1,TGCAGTGCTAGGACACTAGCGGGGTTCGAGACCCAGTACTTC,CSARTLAGFETQYF
-,-,14,TRBJ1-1,TRBV18,TGTGCCAGCTCACCACCAGTTGGTACAGCCCTGGATTTCTTT,CASSPPVGTALDFF
many,TRBD1,12,TRBJ1-2,TRBV29-1,TGCAGCGCTCCGGACAGGGGTTGGGGCTACACCTTC,CSAPDRGWGYTF
many,-,15,TRBJ2-3,TRBV7-2,TGTGCCAGCAGCTTACAGCTCCTCAACACAGATACGCAGTATTTT,CASSLQLLNTDTQYF
many,TRBD1,15,TRBJ2-2,TRBV5-1,TGCGCCAGCAGCGCAAGGACAGGGATCTCCGGGGAGCTGTTTTTT,CASSARTGISGELFF
many,-,15,TRBJ2-7,TRBV20-1,TGCAGTGCTAGAGGGGGGGGGCAGCACTCCTACGAGCAGTACTTC,CSARGGGQHSYEQYF